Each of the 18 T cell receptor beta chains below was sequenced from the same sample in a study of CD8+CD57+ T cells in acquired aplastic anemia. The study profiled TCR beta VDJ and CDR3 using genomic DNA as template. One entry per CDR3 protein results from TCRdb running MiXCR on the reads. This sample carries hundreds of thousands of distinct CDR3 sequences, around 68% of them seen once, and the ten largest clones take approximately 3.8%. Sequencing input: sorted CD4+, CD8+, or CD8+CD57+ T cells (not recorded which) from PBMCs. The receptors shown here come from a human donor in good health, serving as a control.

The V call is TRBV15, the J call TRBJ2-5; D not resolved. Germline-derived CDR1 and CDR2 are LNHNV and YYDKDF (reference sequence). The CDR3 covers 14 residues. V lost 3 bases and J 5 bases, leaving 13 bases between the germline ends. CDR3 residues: CATSSRWVEETQYF. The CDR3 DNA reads TGTGCCACCAGCAGTCGATGGGTTGAGGAGACCCAGTACTTC.

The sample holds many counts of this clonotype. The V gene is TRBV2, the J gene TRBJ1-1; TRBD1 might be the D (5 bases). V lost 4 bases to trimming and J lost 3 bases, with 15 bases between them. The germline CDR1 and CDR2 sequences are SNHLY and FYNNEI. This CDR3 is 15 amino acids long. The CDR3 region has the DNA TGTGCCAGCAGTGGGTGGGGCAGCAGTGACACTGAAGCTTTCTTT. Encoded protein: CASSGWGSSDTEAFF.

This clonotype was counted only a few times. Written as DNA, the CDR3 is TGTGCCAGTAGTTGGTTAGCAGGCGGCTACACCTTC. Its translation: CASSWLAGGYTF. The chain employs TRBV19 and TRBJ1-2; D is uncertain. Trimming cost V 5 bases and J 8 bases, with 12 bases left between them. The CDR3 runs to 12 residues. Germline V gene data show CDR1 as LNHDA and CDR2 as SQIVND (reference sequence).

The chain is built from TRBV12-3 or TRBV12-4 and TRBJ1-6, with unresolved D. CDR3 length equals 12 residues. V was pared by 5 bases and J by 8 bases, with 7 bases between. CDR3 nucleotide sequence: TGTGCCAGCAGTCCCAGCTATTCACCCCTCCACTTT. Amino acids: CASSPSYSPLHF.

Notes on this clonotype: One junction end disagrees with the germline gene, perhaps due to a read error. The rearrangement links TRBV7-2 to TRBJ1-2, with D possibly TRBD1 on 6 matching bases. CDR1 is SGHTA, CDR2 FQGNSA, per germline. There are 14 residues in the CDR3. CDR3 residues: CASSPDRTNYQYTF. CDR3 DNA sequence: TGCGCCAGCAGCCCGGACAGAACCAATTATCAGTACACCTTC. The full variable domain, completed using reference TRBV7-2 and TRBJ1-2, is GAGVSQSPSNKVTEKGKDVELRCDPISGHTALYWYRQSLGQGLEFLIYFQGNSAPDKSGLPSDRFSAERTGGSVSTLTIQRTQQEDSAVYLCASSPDRTNYQYTFGSGTRLTVV.

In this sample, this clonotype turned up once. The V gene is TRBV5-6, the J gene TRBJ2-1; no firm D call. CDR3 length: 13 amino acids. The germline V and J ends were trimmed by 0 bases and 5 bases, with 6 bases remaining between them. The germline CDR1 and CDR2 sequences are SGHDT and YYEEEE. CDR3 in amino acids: CASSLVGDNEQFF. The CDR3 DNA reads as TGTGCCAGCAGCTTGGTAGGCGACAATGAGCAGTTCTTC.

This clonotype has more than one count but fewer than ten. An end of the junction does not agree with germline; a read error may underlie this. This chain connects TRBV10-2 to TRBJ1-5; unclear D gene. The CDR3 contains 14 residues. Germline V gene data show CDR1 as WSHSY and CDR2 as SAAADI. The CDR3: CASSVGRSNQSQHF. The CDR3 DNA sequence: TGCGCCAGCAGTGTCGGGCGGAGCAATCAGTCCCAGCATTTT.

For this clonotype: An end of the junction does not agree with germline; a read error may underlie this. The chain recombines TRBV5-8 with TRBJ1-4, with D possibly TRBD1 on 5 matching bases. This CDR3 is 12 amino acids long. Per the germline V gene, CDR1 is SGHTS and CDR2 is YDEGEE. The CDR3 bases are TGCGCCAGCAGCTTGGGGGTGCAAAAACTGTTTTTT. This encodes CASSLGVQKLFF.

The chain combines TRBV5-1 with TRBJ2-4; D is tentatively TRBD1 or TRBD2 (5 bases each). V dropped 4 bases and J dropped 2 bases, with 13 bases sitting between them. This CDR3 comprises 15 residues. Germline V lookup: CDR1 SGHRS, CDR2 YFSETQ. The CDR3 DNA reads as TGCGCCAGCAGCAGGGGACCCTCAACCAAAAACATTCAGTACTTC. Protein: CASSRGPSTKNIQYF.

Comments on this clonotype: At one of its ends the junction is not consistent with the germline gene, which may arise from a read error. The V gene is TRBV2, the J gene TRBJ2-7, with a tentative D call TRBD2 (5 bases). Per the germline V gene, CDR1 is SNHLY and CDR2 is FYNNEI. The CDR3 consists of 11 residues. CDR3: CASSPSYGQSF. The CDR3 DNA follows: TGTGCCAGCAGTCCTAGCTACGGGCAGTCGTTC.

CDR3 sequence (DNA): TGCAGCTCGACGAGGTCCGGACACGAGCAAGCTTTCTTT. This codes for CSSTRSGHEQAFF. The J gene is TRBJ1-1, the V gene TRBV20-1; D may be TRBD1 (5 bases). The CDR3 is 13 residues long. The V gene's germline CDR1 is DFQATT and CDR2 SNEGSKA (reference sequence).

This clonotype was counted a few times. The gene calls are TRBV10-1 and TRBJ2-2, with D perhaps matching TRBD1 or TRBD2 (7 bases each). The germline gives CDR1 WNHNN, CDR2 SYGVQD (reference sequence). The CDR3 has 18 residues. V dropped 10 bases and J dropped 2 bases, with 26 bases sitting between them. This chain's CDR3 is CAIPQGGGGLCNTGELFF. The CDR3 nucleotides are TGCGCCATCCCGCAGGGGGGGGGCGGCCTTTGTAACACCGGGGAGCTGTTTTTT.

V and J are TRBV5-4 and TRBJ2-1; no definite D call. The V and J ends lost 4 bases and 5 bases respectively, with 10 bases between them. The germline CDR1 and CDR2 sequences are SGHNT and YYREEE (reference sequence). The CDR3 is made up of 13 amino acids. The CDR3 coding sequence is TGTGCCAGCAGCCTAGTCCTGGACAATGAGCAGTTCTTC. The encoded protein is CASSLVLDNEQFF.

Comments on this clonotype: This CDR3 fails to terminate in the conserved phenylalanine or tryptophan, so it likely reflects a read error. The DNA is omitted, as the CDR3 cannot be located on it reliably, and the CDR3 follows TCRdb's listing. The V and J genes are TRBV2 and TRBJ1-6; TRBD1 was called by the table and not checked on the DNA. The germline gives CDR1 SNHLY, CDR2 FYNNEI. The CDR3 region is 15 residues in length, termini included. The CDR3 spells CASSQGRTGGSPFDV.

The CDR3 here is CASSLHLSNQPQHF. In nucleotides, the CDR3 is TGCGCCAGCAGCCTTCACCTAAGCAATCAGCCCCAGCATTTT. The genes are TRBV5-1 and TRBJ1-5; D is undetermined. Germline lookup yields CDR1 SGHRS and CDR2 YFSETQ. The ends were cut back, 4 bases at V and 1 base at J, with 9 bases in the middle. The CDR3 covers 14 residues.

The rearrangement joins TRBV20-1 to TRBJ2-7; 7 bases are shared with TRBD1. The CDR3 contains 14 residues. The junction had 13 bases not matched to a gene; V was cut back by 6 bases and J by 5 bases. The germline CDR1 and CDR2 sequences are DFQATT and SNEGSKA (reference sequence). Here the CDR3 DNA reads TGCAGTGCAATGGACGACAGGGTCATCCACGAGCAGTACTTC. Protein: CSAMDDRVIHEQYF.

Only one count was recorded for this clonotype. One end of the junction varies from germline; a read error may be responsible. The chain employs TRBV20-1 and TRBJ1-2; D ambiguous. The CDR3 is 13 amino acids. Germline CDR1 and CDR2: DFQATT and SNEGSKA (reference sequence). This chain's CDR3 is CSPREQLAYGYTF. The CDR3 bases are TGCAGTCCTAGAGAACAACTAGCTTATGGCTACACCTTC.

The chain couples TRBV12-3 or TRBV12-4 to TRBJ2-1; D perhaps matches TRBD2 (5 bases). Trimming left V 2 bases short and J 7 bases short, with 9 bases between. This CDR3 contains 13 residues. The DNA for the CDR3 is TGTGCCAGCAGTTTACTTCGGGGAAATGAGCAGTTCTTC. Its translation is CASSLLRGNEQFF.